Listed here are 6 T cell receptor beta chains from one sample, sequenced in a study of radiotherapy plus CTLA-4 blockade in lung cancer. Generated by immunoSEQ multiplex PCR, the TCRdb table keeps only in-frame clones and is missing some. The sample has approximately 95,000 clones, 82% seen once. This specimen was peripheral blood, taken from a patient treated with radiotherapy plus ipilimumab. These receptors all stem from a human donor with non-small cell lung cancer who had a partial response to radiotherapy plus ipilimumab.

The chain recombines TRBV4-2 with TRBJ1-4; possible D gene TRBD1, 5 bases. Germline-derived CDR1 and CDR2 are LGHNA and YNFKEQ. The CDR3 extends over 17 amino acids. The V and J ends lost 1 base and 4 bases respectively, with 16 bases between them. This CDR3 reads CASSQATSTESNEKLFF. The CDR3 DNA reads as TGTGCCAGCAGCCAAGCCACCTCGACAGAAAGTAATGAAAAACTGTTTTTT.

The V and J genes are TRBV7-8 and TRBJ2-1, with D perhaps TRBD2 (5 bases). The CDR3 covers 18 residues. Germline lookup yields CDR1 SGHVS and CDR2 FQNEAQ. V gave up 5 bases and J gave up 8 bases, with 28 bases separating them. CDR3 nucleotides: TGTGCCAGCAGCCCAGAGGGTAGCGACTCTCCTCTCGTGGATGAGCAGTTCTTC. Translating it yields CASSPEGSDSPLVDEQFF.

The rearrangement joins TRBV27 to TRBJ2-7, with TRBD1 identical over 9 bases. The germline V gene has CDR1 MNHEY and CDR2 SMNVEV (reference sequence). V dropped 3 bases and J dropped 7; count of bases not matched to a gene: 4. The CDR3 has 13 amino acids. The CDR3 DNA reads TGTGCCAGCAGTTTGACAGGGGGATGGGAGCAGTACTTC. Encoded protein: CASSLTGGWEQYF.

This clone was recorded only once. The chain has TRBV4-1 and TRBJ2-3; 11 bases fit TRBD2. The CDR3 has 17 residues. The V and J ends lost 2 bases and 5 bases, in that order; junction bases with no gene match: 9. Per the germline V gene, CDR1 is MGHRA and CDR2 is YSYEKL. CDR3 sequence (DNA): TGCGCCAGCAGCCAACCCATTAGCGGGAGGGCCAGAGATACGCAGTATTTT. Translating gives CASSQPISGRARDTQYF.

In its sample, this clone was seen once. The CDR3 DNA follows: TGTGCCAGCAGCCCAAGTGGGGGGAAGGAGACCCAGTACTTC. Protein product: CASSPSGGKETQYF. The V and J genes are TRBV7-3 and TRBJ2-5; tentative D call: TRBD2 (6 bases). The CDR3 loop spans 14 amino acids. From germline, CDR1 is SGHTA and CDR2 FQGTGA. The V end lost 5 bases, the J end lost 5 bases, and 15 bases lay between the germline ends. Combining the CDR3 with reference TRBV7-3 and TRBJ2-5 gives the whole variable domain GAGVSQTPSNKVTEKGKYVELRCDPISGHTALYWYRQSLGQGPEFLIYFQGTGAADDSGLPNDRFFAVRPEGSVSTLKIQRTERGDSAVYLCASSPSGGKETQYFGPGTRLLVL.

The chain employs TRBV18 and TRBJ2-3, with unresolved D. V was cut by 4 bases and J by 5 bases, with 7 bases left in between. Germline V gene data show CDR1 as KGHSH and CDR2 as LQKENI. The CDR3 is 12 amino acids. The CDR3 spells CASSQEKDTQYF. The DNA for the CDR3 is TGTGCCAGCTCACAGGAGAAAGATACGCAGTATTTT.